The 24 T cell receptor beta chains presented below share a single source sample, sequenced in a study of T cell changes during pregnancy in multiple sclerosis. Assay used: immunoSEQ multiplex PCR; TCRdb lists only in-frame clones, some missing. The sample lists fewer than 40,000 clones; about 90% were seen once. The sample was CD8+ T cells from peripheral blood mononuclear cells, taken after pregnancy. The source is a female donor with multiple sclerosis, enrolled in a pregnancy study.

V is TRBV28 and J is TRBJ2-7; D gene uncertain. Germline assignment: CDR1 MDHEN and CDR2 SYDVKM. This CDR3 contains 13 residues. V shed 5 bases and J shed 4 bases, with 12 bases lying between them. This chain's CDR3 is CASSPPSSYEQYF. CDR3 nucleotides: TGTGCCAGCAGTCCTCCGAGCTCGTACGAGCAGTACTTC.

The rearrangement joins TRBV28 to TRBJ2-1; 9 bases map to TRBD2. The CDR3 is 18 residues long. CDR1 MDHEN and CDR2 SYDVKM come from the germline V gene. With V trimmed by 3 bases and J by 8 bases, 17 bases remained unmatched. The CDR3 reads CASSLRLAGLQSAYEQFF. The CDR3 bases are TGTGCCAGCAGTTTGCGTCTAGCGGGGCTGCAGAGTGCGTATGAGCAGTTCTTC.

DNA of the CDR3: TGTGCCAGCAGCTCCTCAGGGTACGAGCAGTACTTC. Its protein is CASSSSGYEQYF. The rearrangement uses TRBV13 and TRBJ2-7; D possibly corresponds to TRBD1 (5 bases). The CDR3 length is 12 residues. Germline V gene lookup returns CDR1 PRHDT and CDR2 FYEKMQ (reference sequence). The V end lost 4 bases, the J end lost 4 bases, and 8 bases lay between the germline ends.

The chain couples TRBV27 to TRBJ1-5, with D unclear. Germline V lookup: CDR1 MNHEY, CDR2 SMNVEV (reference sequence). Trimming stripped 2 bases from V and 2 bases from J, with 10 bases between. The CDR3 length is 15 residues. In DNA form, the CDR3 reads TGTGCCAGCAGTTTAAGTCTGGCAGGCAATCAGCCCCAGCATTTT. Protein: CASSLSLAGNQPQHF.

The chain is built from TRBV7-2 and TRBJ2-3; D is uncertain. Germline CDR1 is SGHTA and CDR2 is FQGNSA. The CDR3 has 12 residues. Between the trimmed V and J ends, which lost 3 bases and 4 bases, there was a span of 5 bases. For the CDR3, the DNA is TGTGCCAGCAGCTTCTACCCAGATACGCAGTATTTT. This codes for CASSFYPDTQYF.

The CDR3 spells CASGGPGYEQYF. The CDR3 DNA reads TGTGCCAGCGGAGGGCCGGGGTACGAGCAGTACTTC. This sequence joins TRBV6-1 and TRBJ2-7, with D perhaps matching TRBD2 (6 bases). V shed 8 bases and J shed 4 bases, with 12 bases lying between them. CDR3 size: 12 residues. The germline V gene encodes CDR1 MNHNS and CDR2 SASEGT.

Worth noting for this clone: At one end, the junction sequence differs from germline, possibly due to a read error. The gene calls are TRBV27 and TRBJ2-2; D might be TRBD2 (6 bases). The CDR3 runs 12 residues. From germline, CDR1 is MNHEY and CDR2 SMNVEV (reference sequence). The CDR3 is CASSQNTGGLFF. The DNA of the CDR3 is TGTGCCAGCAGTCAGAACACCGGGGGGCTGTTTTTT.

This clone was observed a handful of times. This chain links TRBV7-2 with TRBJ2-1; 7 bases align to TRBD2. This CDR3 has 15 residues. V lost 2 bases and J lost 6; bases outside the gene matches: 7. From germline, CDR1 is SGHTA and CDR2 FQGNSA. The CDR3 bases are TGTGCCAGCAGCTTAATCGGCGGGAGTCCCAATGAGCAGTTCTTC. This gives the protein CASSLIGGSPNEQFF.

This sequence joins TRBV11-2 and TRBJ2-2; 8 positions match TRBD2. J was trimmed by 7 bases and V by 5 bases; bases with no gene match: 6. Germline CDR1 SGHAT, CDR2 FQNNGV. The CDR3 has 14 amino acids. The CDR3 DNA follows: TGTGCCAGCAGCCCCGGGGGGGCGGGCGGGGAGCTGTTTTTT. Translation: CASSPGGAGGELFF.

The J gene is TRBJ1-5, the V gene TRBV7-2; unclear D gene. Trimming removed 2 bases at V and 1 base at J, with 9 bases between. Germline assignment: CDR1 SGHTA and CDR2 FQGNSA. The length of the CDR3 is 15 residues. CDR3 residues: CASSLTTGSNQPQHF. CDR3 in DNA: TGTGCCAGCAGCTTAACCACGGGAAGCAATCAGCCCCAGCATTTT.

This chain links TRBV7-2 with TRBJ1-6; 8 bases are shared with TRBD1. The CDR3 sequence is 16 residues long. CDR1 is SGHTA, CDR2 FQGNSA, per germline. After removal of 3 bases from V and 2 bases from J, the junction contained 3 bases not matched to a gene. CDR3 loop: CASSLGTGTYNSPLHF. The CDR3 nucleotides read TGTGCCAGCAGCTTGGGGACAGGCACCTATAATTCACCCCTCCACTTT.

The CDR3, as DNA: TGTGCCAGCAGCTCCTCACAGGGGTACCAGCCCCAGCATTTT. It codes for CASSSSQGYQPQHF. J is TRBJ1-5 and V is TRBV5-5, with TRBD1 matching 7 bases. This CDR3 comprises 14 residues. Per germline, CDR1 SGHKS and CDR2 YYEKEE (reference sequence). The V gene end was trimmed by 3 bases and the J gene end by 7 bases; junction bases not matched to a gene: 7.

The rearrangement uses TRBV4-1 and TRBJ1-3; 7 positions match TRBD1. V lost 3 bases and J lost 5; bases outside the gene matches: 10. Germline CDR1 MGHRA, CDR2 YSYEKL. This CDR3 has 16 amino acids. CDR3 residues: CASSQTRRQGRNTIYF. In DNA, the CDR3 is TGCGCCAGCAGCCAGACCCGAAGACAGGGACGAAACACCATATATTTT.

The V and J genes are TRBV5-1 and TRBJ2-5; maybe TRBD2 (7 bases). The CDR3 consists of 15 residues. The germline gives CDR1 SGHRS, CDR2 YFSETQ. Trimming stripped 3 bases from V and 5 bases from J, with 17 bases between. The CDR3 protein is CASSWLGGAQETQYF. Here the CDR3 DNA reads TGCGCCAGCAGCTGGTTAGGGGGGGCTCAGGAGACCCAGTACTTC.

The rearrangement joins TRBV7-9 to TRBJ2-2; 9 nucleotides line up with TRBD2. Trimming at V came to 3 bases and at J to 5 bases, leaving 7 bases not matched to a gene. This CDR3 is 16 amino acids long. Germline lookup yields CDR1 SEHNR and CDR2 FQNEAQ (reference sequence). For the CDR3, the DNA is TGTGCCAGCAGCTTCGGAGCGGGGGGCGGAACCGGGGAGCTGTTTTTT. Its translation: CASSFGAGGGTGELFF.

V usage is TRBV6-5 and J usage is TRBJ2-7; tentatively, D is TRBD2 (5 bases). CDR1 MNHEY and CDR2 SVGAGI come from the germline V gene. The CDR3 has 11 residues. The ends were cut back, 8 bases at V and 7 bases at J, with 12 bases in the middle. CDR3 protein: CASGTSGEQYF. The CDR3 DNA reads TGTGCCAGCGGAACTTCGGGGGAGCAGTACTTC.

The chain couples TRBV7-9 to TRBJ2-5, with D unresolved. CDR1 and CDR2 from the germline V gene are SEHNR and FQNEAQ (reference sequence). V gave up 5 bases and J gave up 1 base, with 11 bases separating them. The CDR3 runs to 14 residues. The CDR3 DNA reads TGTGCCAGCAGCCTCCCCGAGATCCAAGAGACCCAGTACTTC. Translation: CASSLPEIQETQYF.

This clone was found once. This chain links TRBV19 with TRBJ2-7, with 7 positions matching TRBD1. The germline V gene has CDR1 LNHDA and CDR2 SQIVND (reference sequence). The CDR3 contains 15 residues. With V trimmed by 4 bases and J by 1 base, 7 bases remained unmatched. The CDR3, as DNA: TGTGCCAGTAGTAGGAGGCCGGGACAGTCCTACGAGCAGTACTTC. Residues: CASSRRPGQSYEQYF.

This sequence joins TRBV27 and TRBJ2-3, with 12 bases identical to TRBD2. Germline-derived CDR1 and CDR2 are MNHEY and SMNVEV (reference sequence). The CDR3 has 16 amino acids. V lost 6 bases, J lost 6 bases, and 10 bases stayed unmatched. The DNA for the CDR3 is TGTGCCAGCAGCCACGCCCTAGCGGGGGGGCAGGATACGCAGTATTTT. As protein: CASSHALAGGQDTQYF.

The rearrangement joins TRBV7-9 to TRBJ1-1; 8 bases align to TRBD1. V lost 5 bases to trimming and J lost 4 bases; unmatched junction nucleotides: 9. Germline V gene sequence: CDR1 SEHNR, CDR2 FQNEAQ (reference sequence). The CDR3 totals 15 residues. The CDR3 nucleotides read TGTGCCAGCAGCCCCAACCAGGGGGCTGGCACTGAAGCTTTCTTT. Translated, it gives CASSPNQGAGTEAFF.

V usage is TRBV6-1 and J usage is TRBJ2-5, with D perhaps TRBD2 (8 bases). This CDR3 contains 16 residues. Germline V gene lookup returns CDR1 MNHNS and CDR2 SASEGT. V lost 4 bases and J lost 5, with 20 bases in between. CDR3 sequence: CASSAREGAGGETQYF. In DNA, the CDR3 is TGTGCCAGCAGTGCTCGGGAGGGGGCAGGAGGGGAGACCCAGTACTTC.

The chain has TRBV11-2 and TRBJ2-1, with TRBD1 identical over 9 bases. The CDR3 totals 17 residues. Germline CDR1 reads SGHAT; CDR2 reads FQNNGV. The trim removed 0 bases at V and 4 bases at J, leaving 7 bases unmatched. CDR3 in amino acids: CASSLDLGTGPYNEQFF. In DNA form, the CDR3 reads TGTGCCAGCAGCTTAGATCTAGGGACAGGGCCATACAATGAGCAGTTCTTC.

The gene calls are TRBV5-1 and TRBJ2-5; D perhaps matches TRBD1 (5 bases). Between the trimmed V and J ends, which lost 0 bases and 0 bases, there was a span of 15 bases. The germline gives CDR1 SGHRS, CDR2 YFSETQ. This CDR3 has 17 amino acids. The CDR3 here is CASSLAVAGSYQETQYF. Written as DNA, the CDR3 is TGCGCCAGCAGCTTGGCCGTGGCAGGGTCCTACCAAGAGACCCAGTACTTC.

V is TRBV2 and J is TRBJ2-1; the match to TRBD1 covers 8 bases. The CDR3 runs 16 residues. Germline CDR1 is SNHLY and CDR2 is FYNNEI. V shed 5 bases, J shed 6 bases, and the junction held 12 bases outside the gene matches. The CDR3 here is CASSPVGTGESNEQFF. The CDR3 DNA is TGTGCCAGCAGTCCCGTCGGGACAGGCGAGTCCAATGAGCAGTTCTTC. Supplemented by reference TRBV2 and TRBJ2-1, the full variable domain reads EPEVTQTPSHQVTQMGQEVILRCVPISNHLYFYWYRQILGQKVEFLVSFYNNEISEKSEIFDDQFSVERPDGSNFTLKIRSTKLEDSAMYFCASSPVGTGESNEQFFGPGTRLTVL.